The sequence of this T cell receptor (beta chain) was determined in a study of T-cell memory formation after mild COVID-19. One entry per CDR3 protein, called by TCRdb with MiXCR from the 5' RACE reads. The sample shows 300,000 to 350,000 distinct CDR3 sequences, about an eighth of them seen only once. CDR1 is SGHDT, CDR2 YYEEEE, per germline. The CDR3 has 16 amino acids. Trimming pared 0 bases from V and 0 bases from J, leaving 10 bases between. This chain connects TRBV5-6 to TRBJ2-1; D unresolved. This TCR derives from a man younger than 35 who had mild COVID-19 (a few samples of this study predate the infection). Cell type and time point are not known. Sequencing was carried out using PBMCs or a T cell subset sorted from them (not recorded which). CDR3 loop: CASSLGPPASYNEQFF. As DNA, the CDR3 is TGTGCCAGCAGCTTGGGGCCTCCGGCCTCCTACAATGAGCAGTTCTTC.